One T cell receptor (beta chain) is described in this entry. What it binds is unknown. Germline loops: CDR1 DFQATT, CDR2 SNEGSKA (reference sequence). This CDR3 spans 16 amino acids. Trimming cost V 6 bases and J 0 bases; bases outside gene matches: 10. This entry belongs to a study of early T cells in non-severe SARS-CoV-2 infection. Study-level information: It was bulk RNA from unsorted whole blood that was sequenced, and the chains were unpaired.

Broader study findings: CD4 and private specificities were missed by VDJdb matching, which favored anti-spike CD8 responses.

Molecules of cDNA were individually given unique molecular identifiers that were attached to them. One entry per CDR3 protein results from TCRdb running MiXCR on the 5' RACE reads. The data contain about 76,000 distinct CDR3 sequences, 10% to 15% of them singletons. The sequencing sample was made of whole blood. This TCR was recovered from an adult who was a healthcare worker with PCR-confirmed SARS-CoV-2 infection or an uninfected control (not recorded which). The V gene is TRBV20-1, the J gene TRBJ2-7; TRBD2 agrees at 11 bases. The CDR3: CSASVSGRVSSYEQYF. The DNA of the CDR3 is TGCAGTGCCTCGGTTAGCGGGAGGGTTAGCTCCTACGAGCAGTACTTC.